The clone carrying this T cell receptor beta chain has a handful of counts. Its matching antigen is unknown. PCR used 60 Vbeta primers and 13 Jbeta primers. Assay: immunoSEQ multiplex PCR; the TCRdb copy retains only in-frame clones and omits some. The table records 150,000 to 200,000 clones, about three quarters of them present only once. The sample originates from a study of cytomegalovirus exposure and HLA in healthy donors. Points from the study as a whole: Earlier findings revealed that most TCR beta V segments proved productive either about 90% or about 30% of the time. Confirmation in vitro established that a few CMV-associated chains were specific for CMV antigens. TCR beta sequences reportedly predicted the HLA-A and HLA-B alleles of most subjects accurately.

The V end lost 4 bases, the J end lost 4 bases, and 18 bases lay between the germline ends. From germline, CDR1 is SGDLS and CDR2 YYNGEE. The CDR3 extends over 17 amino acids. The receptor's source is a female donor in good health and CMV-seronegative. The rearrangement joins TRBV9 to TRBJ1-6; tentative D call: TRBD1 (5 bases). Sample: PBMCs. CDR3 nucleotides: TGTGCCAGCAGCTCTAGAGGGGATGGAGGGTATAATTCACCCCTCCACTTT. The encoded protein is CASSSRGDGGYNSPLHF.